These 8 T cell receptor beta chains were sequenced from one sample in a study of T cell repertoires in cytomegalovirus infection. Using its own MiXCR run on the reads, TCRdb lists one record per CDR3 protein. The sample yields around 630,000 distinct CDR3 sequences, 24% seen once. The source material was CD8+ T cells from PBMCs. The receptors originated from a human donor in good health (CMV status not recorded). Some clones in this sample may be carry-over from other donors' samples.

This clonotype has just a few counts. V gene TRBV5-5 combines with J gene TRBJ2-3; TRBD2 matches 7 bases. Trimming at V came to 0 bases and at J to 2 bases, leaving 6 bases not matched to a gene. Germline assignment: CDR1 SGHKS and CDR2 YYEKEE (reference sequence). The CDR3 consists of 16 residues. CDR3 loop: CASSLGGGVDTDTQYF. Written as DNA, the CDR3 is TGTGCCAGCAGCTTGGGGGGGGGGGTGGACACAGATACGCAGTATTTT. Combining the CDR3 with reference TRBV5-5 and TRBJ2-3 gives the whole variable domain DAGVTQSPTHLIKTRGQQVTLRCSPISGHKSVSWYQQVLGQGPQFIFQYYEKEERGRGNFPDRFSARQFPNYSSELNVNALLLGDSALYLCASSLGGGVDTDTQYFGPGTRLTVL.

This clonotype came up many times. The chain recombines TRBV27 with TRBJ2-4, with D possibly being TRBD2 (5 bases). Per the germline V gene, CDR1 is MNHEY and CDR2 is SMNVEV (reference sequence). The CDR3 sequence is 13 residues long. V was shortened by 2 bases and J by 7 bases, with 9 bases between the two germline ends. CDR3 region: CASSLGSQNIQYF. The CDR3 region has the DNA TGTGCCAGCAGTTTAGGGAGCCAGAACATTCAGTACTTC.

This clonotype has a handful of counts. V and J are TRBV12-3 or TRBV12-4 and TRBJ2-3; 16 positions match TRBD2. The J segment lost 5 bases and the V segment lost 7 bases, leaving 9 bases of the junction unmatched. The CDR3 is 17 residues long. CDR3 protein: CASKSGTSGGAIDTQYF. The CDR3 DNA is TGTGCCAGCAAGTCCGGGACTAGCGGGGGGGCCATAGATACGCAGTATTTT.

The chain is built from TRBV20-1 and TRBJ2-3; 8 positions match TRBD2. The junction had 7 bases not matched to a gene; V was cut back by 3 bases and J by 5 bases. Germline CDR1 reads DFQATT; CDR2 reads SNEGSKA (reference sequence). CDR3 length: 14 residues. This chain's CDR3 is CSASPGLAVDTQYF. The CDR3 region has the DNA TGCAGTGCTAGCCCCGGACTAGCTGTAGATACGCAGTATTTT.

The gene calls are TRBV6-6 and TRBJ2-7, with D unresolved. CDR3 size: 16 residues. The V gene lost 2 bases and the J gene lost 0 bases, with 14 bases spanning the gap. Per the germline V gene, CDR1 is MNHNY and CDR2 is SVGAGI (reference sequence). This chain's CDR3 is CASSYGRFGSSYEQYV. The CDR3 DNA is TGTGCCAGCAGTTACGGGCGGTTTGGCAGCTCCTACGAGCAGTACGTC.

This clonotype was counted a few times. CDR3 bases: TGTGCCAGCAGCCACACCGGGACAGGGGGCACAGATACGCAGTATTTT. Translation: CASSHTGTGGTDTQYF. This sequence joins TRBV6-1 and TRBJ2-3, with 10 bases matching TRBD1. The germline V gene encodes CDR1 MNHNS and CDR2 SASEGT. J gave up 1 base and V 6 bases, and 7 bases lay outside the gene matches. The CDR3 has 16 residues.

This clonotype was observed a few times. The V call is TRBV6-5, the J call TRBJ1-2; D is undetermined. Germline V gives CDR1 MNHEY, CDR2 SVGAGI. V lost 8 bases and J 5 bases, leaving 18 bases between the germline ends. There are 14 residues in the CDR3. CDR3 DNA: TGTGCCAGCGCCCCCTCTATAGCTTTTTATGGCTACACCTTC. Translating gives CASAPSIAFYGYTF.

This rearrangement joins TRBV2 to TRBJ2-2; D unresolved. This CDR3 contains 14 residues. The germline V gene has CDR1 SNHLY and CDR2 FYNNEI. With 8 bases removed from V and 6 bases from J, the gap between germline ends came to 16 bases. CDR3 amino acids: CASLTPASPGELFF. The CDR3 DNA follows: TGTGCCAGCTTAACCCCAGCTTCTCCCGGGGAGCTGTTTTTT.